The TCR beta chain under discussion was sequenced for a study of blood T cells in healthy people across ages. Findings and limits, study-wide: Unknown donor CMV status possibly confounded expanded clonotype changes.

To note about this clonotype: Its antigen is not known.

A second PCR of about 6 to 11 cycles used a sample-barcoded 5' primer and a J-beta primer mix. TCRdb re-called the 5' RACE reads with MiXCR, one entry per CDR3 protein. The profile shows about a million distinct CDR3 sequences, roughly 51% of them singletons. The specimen sequenced was blood. The TCR was taken from a woman aged 55-69 years in good health.

This CDR3 is CASRERHTMTGELFF. The DNA of the CDR3 is TGTGCCAGCAGGGAGAGACATACGATGACCGGGGAGCTGTTTTTT. The rearrangement joins TRBV28 to TRBJ2-2; no definite D call. The CDR3 extends over 15 amino acids. Looked up from germline, CDR1 is MDHEN and CDR2 is SYDVKM. V dropped 6 bases and J dropped 5 bases, with 16 bases sitting between them.